This T cell receptor beta chain was sequenced during a study of T-cell memory formation after mild COVID-19. Study findings and constraints: Some responding clones appeared in pre-infection memory, suggesting cross-reactive memory joined.

About this clonotype: As yet, its antigen is unknown.

From the 5' RACE reads, TCRdb called clonotypes with MiXCR, one entry per CDR3 protein. Counted here are a few hundred thousand distinct CDR3 sequences, around 21% occurring once; the ten biggest clones make up 9.5% to 15%. CDR1 is SGHDN, CDR2 FVKESK, per germline. Trimming pared 3 bases from V and 10 bases from J, leaving 13 bases between. This CDR3 is 13 amino acids long. The chain joins TRBV14 to TRBJ2-1; D possibly corresponds to TRBD1 (7 bases). The sample was PBMCs or a T cell subset sorted from them (not recorded which). The clonotype comes from an adult woman who had mild COVID-19 (a few samples of this study predate the infection). Cell type and time point are not known. The CDR3 loop is CASSQYQGGEQFF. CDR3 coding DNA: TGTGCCAGCAGCCAGTATCAGGGGGGCGAGCAGTTCTTC.